A single TCR beta chain is shown here with its context. Its antigen remains unknown. The study treated chemo-refractory metastatic non-small-cell lung cancer patients with focal radiation plus ipilimumab CTLA-4 blockade. The sample originates from a study of radiotherapy plus CTLA-4 blockade in lung cancer. Study in general: Patients showed objective responses in roughly 19% of cases and disease control in around 30%.

Overall study results and limits: The authors reported that early blood T cell clone dynamics, with interferon-beta, best predicted response.

Using immunoSEQ multiplex PCR, the repertoire was profiled, and TCRdb retains in-frame clones only, with some absent. The table records more than 90,000 clones, roughly 86% of them present only once. There are 15 residues in the CDR3. V shed 5 bases and J 3 bases; nucleotides not matched to a gene: 9. Germline CDR1 reads SGHTA; CDR2 reads FQGNSA. The sequence came from a human donor with non-small cell lung cancer that progressed on radiotherapy plus ipilimumab. Some clones in this sample may be carry-over from other donors' samples. The chain uses TRBV7-2 and TRBJ1-1; 7 nucleotides align to TRBD1. The starting material was peripheral blood, obtained from a patient treated with radiotherapy plus ipilimumab. The CDR3 DNA reads as TGTGCCAGCAGCGTATACAGGGGAGTCGACACTGAAGCTTTCTTT. Translated: CASSVYRGVDTEAFF.